Listed here are 26 T cell receptor beta chains from one sample, sequenced in a study of shared clonotypes between healthy human individuals. Repertoires were generated with immunoSEQ multiplex PCR, while TCRdb's copy carries only in-frame clones and drops some. The table has 2 million or so clones, about 95% seen once. The sequenced sample was naive CD4+ T cells sorted from blood. Specified subset: CD45RA+ positively selected. The source of these receptors is a man between 18 and 29 years old in good health.

The chain links TRBV19 to TRBJ1-2; 8 bases map to TRBD1. Looked up from germline, CDR1 is LNHDA and CDR2 is SQIVND (reference sequence). The V segment lost 8 bases and the J segment 6 bases; nucleotides outside the gene matches: 14. The CDR3 totals 15 residues. The CDR3 nucleotides are TGTGCCAGTCTCGAAGTGGGCAGGGGGCCGGATGGCTACACCTTC. Protein product: CASLEVGRGPDGYTF.

Of note for this clone: A much larger clone lies one base from this, so it may be a read error. The genes are TRBV6-5 and TRBJ2-1; 7 nucleotides agree with TRBD1. The CDR3 runs 13 residues. Germline values: CDR1 MNHEY, CDR2 SVGAGI. V shed 6 bases, J shed 5 bases, and the junction held 4 bases outside the gene matches. The CDR3 here is CASSRGQDNEQFF. The CDR3 bases are TGTGCCAGCAGCAGAGGACAGGACAATGAGCAGTTCTTC.

V gene TRBV5-1 combines with J gene TRBJ1-2; tentative D call: TRBD1 (6 bases). The V gene lost 2 bases and the J gene lost 9 bases, with 23 bases spanning the gap. The length of the CDR3 is 16 residues. Looked up from germline, CDR1 is SGHRS and CDR2 is YFSETQ. This CDR3 reads CASSLRLGGGSHSYTF. CDR3 coding DNA: TGCGCCAGCAGCTTACGCCTGGGCGGGGGCAGCCATAGCTACACCTTC.

Turning to this clone: One junction end does not reproduce the germline sequence, and a read error may be involved. This chain joins TRBV7-7 and TRBJ2-4; D possibly corresponds to TRBD2 (5 bases). CDR3 size: 17 residues. CDR1 is SSHAT, CDR2 FNYEAQ, per germline (reference sequence). The CDR3 reads CASSLVRTAKAKNIQYF. The CDR3, as DNA: TGTGCTAGCAGCTTAGTCAGGACTGCAAAAGCCAAAAACATTCAGTACTTC.

This clone was seen a single time. V is TRBV18 and J is TRBJ2-1; D gene uncertain. The CDR3 is 14 amino acids. Germline CDR1 KGHSH, CDR2 LQKENI. Trimming removed 3 bases from V and 5 bases from J, with 11 bases in between. The CDR3 sequence is CASSPPPRNNEQFF. DNA for the CDR3: TGTGCCAGCTCACCCCCCCCACGGAACAATGAGCAGTTCTTC.

The V and J genes are TRBV11-3 and TRBJ2-2; D could derive from TRBD1 or TRBD2 (5 bases each). CDR1 is SGHNT, CDR2 YENEEA, per germline. The germline V and J ends were trimmed by 8 bases and 0 bases, with 16 bases remaining between them. The CDR3 extends over 16 amino acids. The CDR3 is CASAGGGGSNTGELFF. CDR3 sequence (DNA): TGTGCCAGCGCTGGGGGTGGCGGCTCGAACACCGGGGAGCTGTTTTTT.

This clone was found once. The V and J genes are TRBV2 and TRBJ1-5; D is uncertain. Germline lookup yields CDR1 SNHLY and CDR2 FYNNEI. V was clipped by 7 bases and J by 0 bases, with 10 bases between them. There are 14 residues in the CDR3. The DNA of the CDR3 is TGTGCCAGCAATAGAGACTATAGCAATCAGCCCCAGCATTTT. Translated: CASNRDYSNQPQHF.

This chain links TRBV5-1 with TRBJ1-6, with a tentative D call TRBD1 (5 bases). The CDR3 has 16 residues. The V gene's germline CDR1 is SGHRS and CDR2 YFSETQ. Trimming left V 4 bases short and J 5 bases short, with 16 bases between. The CDR3 bases are TGCGCCAGCAGCGACCCCCCAGGGCCAAATAATTCACCCCTCCACTTT. Translating it yields CASSDPPGPNNSPLHF.

V gene TRBV4-1 combines with J gene TRBJ2-3; maybe TRBD2 (5 bases). This CDR3 region has 17 residues. V dropped 2 bases and J dropped 2 bases, with 17 bases sitting between them. Looked up from germline, CDR1 is MGHRA and CDR2 is YSYEKL. Written as DNA, the CDR3 is TGCGCCAGCAGCCAAAGTCTAGCCCCAACTACCACAGATACGCAGTATTTT. The encoded protein is CASSQSLAPTTTDTQYF.

V and J are TRBV18 and TRBJ1-1; D is unclear. The germline CDR1 and CDR2 sequences are KGHSH and LQKENI. The CDR3 covers 15 residues. V was pared by 3 bases and J by 1 base, with 12 bases between. The CDR3 nucleotides are TGTGCCAGCTCACCGCCCTCGGTCGGGAACACTGAAGCTTTCTTT. It specifies CASSPPSVGNTEAFF.

This chain links TRBV30 with TRBJ2-1; D not resolved. The V end lost 4 bases, the J end lost 4 bases, and 14 bases lay between the germline ends. CDR1 GTSNPN and CDR2 SVGIG come from the germline V gene (reference sequence). CDR3 length equals 14 residues. CDR3 residues: CAWTSHPPYNEQFF. CDR3 in DNA: TGTGCCTGGACCTCTCATCCGCCATACAATGAGCAGTTCTTC.

This chain links TRBV7-9 with TRBJ2-1; 10 positions agree with TRBD2. After removal of 6 bases from V and 5 bases from J, the junction contained 7 bases not matched to a gene. Germline CDR1 is SEHNR and CDR2 is FQNEAQ (reference sequence). This CDR3 region has 15 residues. The CDR3 DNA is TGTGCCAGCAGTTTCTCTAGCGGGAGCAACAATGAGCAGTTCTTC. It translates to CASSFSSGSNNEQFF.

This chain links TRBV28 with TRBJ2-1; D not resolved. The V end lost 3 bases, the J end lost 1 base, and 7 bases lay between the germline ends. This CDR3 contains 14 residues. Germline CDR1 and CDR2: MDHEN and SYDVKM. CDR3: CASSLRPSYNEQFF. CDR3 nucleotides: TGTGCCAGCAGTTTGCGTCCGTCCTACAATGAGCAGTTCTTC.

The chain links TRBV5-4 to TRBJ2-7, with 13 bases that match TRBD2. With 3 bases clipped from V and 5 bases from J, the junction kept 8 bases outside the gene matches. Germline-derived CDR1 and CDR2 are SGHNT and YYREEE (reference sequence). This CDR3 spans 16 amino acids. The CDR3 DNA reads as TGTGCCAGCAGCTCCGCAACTAGCGGGAGGGCCCACGAGCAGTACTTC. Its translation: CASSSATSGRAHEQYF.

This clone is a singleton in its sample. The J gene is TRBJ1-4, the V gene TRBV4-1; D not resolved. With 2 bases removed from V and 10 bases from J, the gap between germline ends came to 5 bases. Germline V gives CDR1 MGHRA, CDR2 YSYEKL. The CDR3 covers 11 residues. The DNA of the CDR3 is TGCGCCAGCAGCCAATTCGGAAAACTGTTTTTT. This translates into CASSQFGKLFF.

The chain carries TRBV5-6 and TRBJ1-1, with TRBD1 matching 12 bases. The germline V gene has CDR1 SGHDT and CDR2 YYEEEE. CDR3 size: 13 residues. J was trimmed by 9 bases and V by 7 bases; bases with no gene match: 7. The CDR3 DNA follows: TGTGCCAGCCGAACCGGGACAGGGGGCAAAGCTTTCTTT. This gives the protein CASRTGTGGKAFF.

The J gene is TRBJ2-7, the V gene TRBV28; TRBD1 aligns across 9 bases. Unmatched junction bases numbered 3, after V lost 7 bases and J lost 2 bases. CDR3 length equals 13 residues. CDR1 is MDHEN and CDR2 is SYDVKM in the germline V gene. DNA of the CDR3: TGTGCCAGCATTGACAGGGGGACCTACGAGCAGTACTTC. Its protein product is CASIDRGTYEQYF.

V and J are TRBV5-8 and TRBJ2-1; D is undetermined. The germline V gene encodes CDR1 SGHTS and CDR2 YDEGEE. V shed 7 bases and J shed 0 bases, with 14 bases lying between them. The CDR3 covers 15 residues. The CDR3 protein is CASEPNGFSYNEQFF. CDR3 bases: TGTGCCAGCGAACCCAACGGTTTCTCCTACAATGAGCAGTTCTTC.

In its sample, this clone was seen once. This chain uses TRBV7-9 with TRBJ1-2; D not resolved. Germline CDR1 and CDR2: SEHNR and FQNEAQ (reference sequence). V lost 3 bases and J lost 4, with 9 bases in between. The CDR3 contains 13 residues. CDR3 residues: CASSLAAIYGYTF. CDR3 nucleotide sequence: TGTGCCAGCAGCTTGGCAGCTATCTATGGCTACACCTTC.

The chain combines TRBV7-2 with TRBJ2-7; 10 nucleotides align to TRBD2. V lost 0 bases, J lost 6 bases, and 8 bases stayed unmatched. Per germline, CDR1 SGHTA and CDR2 FQGNSA. This CDR3 is built from 16 residues. The CDR3 sequence is CASSLAIAGGPGEQYF. As DNA, the CDR3 is TGTGCCAGCAGCTTAGCCATAGCGGGGGGCCCGGGCGAGCAGTACTTC.

Note on this clone: The sample holds other DNA sequences that translate to the same CDR3. The gene calls are TRBV4-1 and TRBJ1-2, with D tentatively TRBD1 (6 bases). The V end was cut by 1 base, the J end by 0 bases, with 9 bases between. Germline-derived CDR1 and CDR2 are MGHRA and YSYEKL. The CDR3 runs 15 residues. CDR3 loop: CASSQGQGTNYGYTF. The CDR3 nucleotides are TGCGCCAGCAGCCAAGGTCAGGGGACTAACTATGGCTACACCTTC.

This clone was detected once. The V gene is TRBV19, the J gene TRBJ1-5, with D unclear. CDR3 size: 18 residues. The germline V gene has CDR1 LNHDA and CDR2 SQIVND (reference sequence). Deletions cut 4 bases from V and 2 bases from J, with 21 bases between. CDR3 protein: CASSTRYLGRYGNQPQHF. CDR3 DNA sequence: TGTGCCAGTAGTACCAGATATTTAGGGCGGTACGGCAATCAGCCCCAGCATTTT.

The V call is TRBV5-1, the J call TRBJ2-4; D is perhaps TRBD2 (6 bases). This CDR3 spans 14 amino acids. The V and J ends lost 1 base and 7 bases respectively, with 12 bases between them. Looked up from germline, CDR1 is SGHRS and CDR2 is YFSETQ. The CDR3 DNA reads TGCGCCAGCAGCTTGCAGGTTGGGGGGAACATTCAGTACTTC. Translation gives CASSLQVGGNIQYF.

With regard to this clone: The same CDR3 is also encoded by other DNA sequences in this sample. The rearrangement uses TRBV7-9 and TRBJ2-5; tentative D call: TRBD2 (5 bases). Trimming removed 2 bases from V and 4 bases from J, with 8 bases in between. The CDR3 totals 13 residues. Germline V CDR1 and CDR2: SEHNR, FQNEAQ (reference sequence). The CDR3 protein is CASSLRGRETQYF. CDR3 DNA: TGTGCCAGCAGCTTACGTGGGAGAGAGACCCAGTACTTC.

The V call is TRBV27, the J call TRBJ1-2; D possibly corresponds to TRBD1 (6 bases). Trimming removed 0 bases at V and 7 bases at J, with 9 bases between. The CDR3 covers 13 residues. In germline, CDR1 is MNHEY, CDR2 SMNVEV (reference sequence). In DNA, the CDR3 is TGTGCCAGCAGTTTATCGGGGGGCCGTGGCTACACCTTC. This encodes CASSLSGGRGYTF.

For this clone: Additional DNA sequences in this sample encode the identical CDR3. The chain recombines TRBV2 with TRBJ1-4, with D unclear. This CDR3 is built from 10 residues. V gave up 4 bases and J gave up 7 bases, with 1 base separating them. CDR1 is SNHLY, CDR2 FYNNEI, per germline. CDR3 sequence: CASSGEKLFF. In DNA form, the CDR3 reads TGTGCCAGCAGTGGTGAAAAACTGTTTTTT.